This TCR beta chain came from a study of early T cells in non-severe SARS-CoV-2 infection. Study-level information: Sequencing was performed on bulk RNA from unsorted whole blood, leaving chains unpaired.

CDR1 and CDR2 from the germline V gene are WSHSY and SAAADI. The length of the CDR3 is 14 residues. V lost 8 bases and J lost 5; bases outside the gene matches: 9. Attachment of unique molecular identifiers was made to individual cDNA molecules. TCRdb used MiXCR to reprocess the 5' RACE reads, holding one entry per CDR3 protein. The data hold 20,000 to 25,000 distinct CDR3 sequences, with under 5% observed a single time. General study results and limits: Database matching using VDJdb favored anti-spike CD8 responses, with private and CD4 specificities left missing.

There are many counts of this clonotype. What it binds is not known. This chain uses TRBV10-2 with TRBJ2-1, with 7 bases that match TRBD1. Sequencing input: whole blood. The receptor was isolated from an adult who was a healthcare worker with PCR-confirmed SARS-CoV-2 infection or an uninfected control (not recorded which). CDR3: CASAERGRNNEQFF. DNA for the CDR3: TGCGCCAGCGCGGAAAGGGGGCGCAACAATGAGCAGTTCTTC.